The source of this T cell receptor beta chain is a study of T cell responses to AZD1222 COVID-19 vaccine. Study observations and caveats: Donors were chiefly white British, with a greater number of females, and clonal diversity was perhaps underestimated.

Germline CDR1 SGDLS, CDR2 YYNGEE. The CDR3 is 15 residues long. Trimming pared 0 bases from V and 2 bases from J, leaving 12 bases between. Details on this clone: The antigen remains unidentified.

Profiled with immunoSEQ multiplex PCR; TCRdb holds only in-frame clones, not every one. The sample lists 90,000 to 150,000 clones; about nine tenths were seen once. The clonotype was recovered from an adult in good health. The sample here was peripheral blood, taken on day 0 of AZD1222 vaccination. The chain uses TRBV9 and TRBJ2-7; D is perhaps TRBD1 (5 bases). The CDR3 DNA reads as TGTGCCAGCAGCGTAGGTCGGACACCCACCTACGAGCAGTACTTC. Translation: CASSVGRTPTYEQYF.